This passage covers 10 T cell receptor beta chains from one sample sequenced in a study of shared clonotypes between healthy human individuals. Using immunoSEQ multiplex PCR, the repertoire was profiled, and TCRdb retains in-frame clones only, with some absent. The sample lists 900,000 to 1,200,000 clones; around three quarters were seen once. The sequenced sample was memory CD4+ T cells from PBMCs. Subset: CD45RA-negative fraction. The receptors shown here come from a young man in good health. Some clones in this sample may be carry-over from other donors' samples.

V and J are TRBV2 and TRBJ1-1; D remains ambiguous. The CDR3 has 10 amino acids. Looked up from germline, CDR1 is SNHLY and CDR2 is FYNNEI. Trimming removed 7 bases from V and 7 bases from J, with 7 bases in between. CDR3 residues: CASKTVEAFF. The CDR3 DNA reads TGTGCCAGCAAGACGGTTGAAGCTTTCTTT.

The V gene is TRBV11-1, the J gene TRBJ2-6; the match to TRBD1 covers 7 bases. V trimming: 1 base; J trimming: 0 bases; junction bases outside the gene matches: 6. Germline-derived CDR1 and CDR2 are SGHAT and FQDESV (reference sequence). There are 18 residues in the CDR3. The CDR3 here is CASSLGQGRGSGANVLTF. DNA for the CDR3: TGTGCCAGCAGCTTAGGACAGGGAAGGGGCTCTGGGGCCAACGTCCTGACTTTC. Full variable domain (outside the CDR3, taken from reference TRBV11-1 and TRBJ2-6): EAEVAQSPRYKITEKSQAVAFWCDPISGHATLYWYRQILGQGPELLVQFQDESVVDDSQLPKDRFSAERLKGVDSTLKIQPAELGDSAMYLCASSLGQGRGSGANVLTFGAGSRLTVL.

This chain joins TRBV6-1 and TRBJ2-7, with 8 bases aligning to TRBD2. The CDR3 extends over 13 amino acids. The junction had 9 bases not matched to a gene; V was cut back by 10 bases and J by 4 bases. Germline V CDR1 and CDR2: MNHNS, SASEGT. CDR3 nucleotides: TGTGCCACCGACGGGAGGGCGATATACGAGCAGTACTTC. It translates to CATDGRAIYEQYF.

CDR3 nucleotides: TGTGCCAGCAGTTTAAACTGGGGACAGGGGAGTAACTATGGCTACACCTTC. This gives the protein CASSLNWGQGSNYGYTF. This sequence joins TRBV28 and TRBJ1-2; 10 positions match TRBD1. The germline V gene has CDR1 MDHEN and CDR2 SYDVKM. V lost 2 bases and J lost 1; bases outside the gene matches: 7. The length of the CDR3 is 17 residues.

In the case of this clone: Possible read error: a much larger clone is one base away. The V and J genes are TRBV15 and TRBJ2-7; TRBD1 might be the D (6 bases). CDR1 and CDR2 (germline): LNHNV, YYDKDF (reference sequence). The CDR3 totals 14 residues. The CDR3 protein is CTTSRDRTAYEQYF. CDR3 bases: TGTACCACCAGCAGAGATCGGACAGCCTACGAGCAGTACTTC.

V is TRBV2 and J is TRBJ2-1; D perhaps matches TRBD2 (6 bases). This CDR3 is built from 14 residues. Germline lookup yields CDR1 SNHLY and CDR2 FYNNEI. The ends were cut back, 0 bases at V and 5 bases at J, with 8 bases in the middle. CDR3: CASSEARTNNEQFF. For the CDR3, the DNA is TGTGCCAGCAGTGAAGCGCGGACTAACAATGAGCAGTTCTTC.

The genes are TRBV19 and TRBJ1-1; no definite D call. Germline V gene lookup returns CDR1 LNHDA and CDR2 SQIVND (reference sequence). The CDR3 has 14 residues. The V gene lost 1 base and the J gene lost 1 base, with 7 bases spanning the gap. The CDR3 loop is CASSIGLGNTEAFF. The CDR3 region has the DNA TGTGCCAGTAGTATAGGATTAGGGAACACTGAAGCTTTCTTT.

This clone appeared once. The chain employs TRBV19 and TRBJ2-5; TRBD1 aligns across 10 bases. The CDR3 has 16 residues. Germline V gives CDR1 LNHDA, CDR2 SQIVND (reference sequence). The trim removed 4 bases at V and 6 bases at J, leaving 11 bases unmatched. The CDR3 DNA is TGTGCCAGTAGTACCCGAGGACAGGGGGTATGGCAGACCCAGTACTTC. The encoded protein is CASSTRGQGVWQTQYF.

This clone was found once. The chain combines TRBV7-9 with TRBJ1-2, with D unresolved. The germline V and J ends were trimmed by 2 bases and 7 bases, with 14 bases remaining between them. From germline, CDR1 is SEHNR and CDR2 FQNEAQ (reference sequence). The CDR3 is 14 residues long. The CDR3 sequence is CASSLHLGSSGYTF. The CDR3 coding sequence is TGTGCCAGCAGCTTACATCTTGGGTCGTCTGGCTACACCTTC.

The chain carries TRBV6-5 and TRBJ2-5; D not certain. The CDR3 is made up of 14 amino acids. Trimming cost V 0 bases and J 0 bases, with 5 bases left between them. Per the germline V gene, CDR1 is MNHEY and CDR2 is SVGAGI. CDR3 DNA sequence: TGTGCCAGCAGTTACTCGAACAACCAAGAGACCCAGTACTTC. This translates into CASSYSNNQETQYF.